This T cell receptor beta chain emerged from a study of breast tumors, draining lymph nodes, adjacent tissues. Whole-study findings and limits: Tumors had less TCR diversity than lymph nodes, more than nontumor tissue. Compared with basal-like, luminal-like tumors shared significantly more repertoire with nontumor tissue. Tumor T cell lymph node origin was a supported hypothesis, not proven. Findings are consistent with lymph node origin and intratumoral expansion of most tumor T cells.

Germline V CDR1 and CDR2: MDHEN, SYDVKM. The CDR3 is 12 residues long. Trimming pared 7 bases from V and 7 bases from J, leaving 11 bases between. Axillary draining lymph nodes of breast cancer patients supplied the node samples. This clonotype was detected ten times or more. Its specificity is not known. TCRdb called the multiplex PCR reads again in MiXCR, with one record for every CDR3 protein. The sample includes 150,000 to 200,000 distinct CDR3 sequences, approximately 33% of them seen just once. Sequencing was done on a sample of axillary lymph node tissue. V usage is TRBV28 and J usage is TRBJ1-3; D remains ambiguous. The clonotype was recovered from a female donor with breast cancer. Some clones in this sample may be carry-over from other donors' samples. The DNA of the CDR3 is TGTGCCAGCACCTCGGTTTCGAACACCATATATTTT. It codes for CASTSVSNTIYF.